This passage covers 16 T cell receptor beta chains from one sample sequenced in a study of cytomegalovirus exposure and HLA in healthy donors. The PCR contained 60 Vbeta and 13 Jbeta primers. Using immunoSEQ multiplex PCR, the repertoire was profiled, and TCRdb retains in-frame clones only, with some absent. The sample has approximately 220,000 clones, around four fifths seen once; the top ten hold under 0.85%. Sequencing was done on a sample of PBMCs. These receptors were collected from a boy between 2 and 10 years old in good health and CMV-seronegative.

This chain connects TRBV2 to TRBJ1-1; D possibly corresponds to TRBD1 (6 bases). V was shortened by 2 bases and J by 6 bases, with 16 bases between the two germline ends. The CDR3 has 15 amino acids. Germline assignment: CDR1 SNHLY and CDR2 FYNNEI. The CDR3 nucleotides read TGTGCCAGCAGTGAATTAACAGGGTCCGGTCCTGAAGCTTTCTTT. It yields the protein CASSELTGSGPEAFF. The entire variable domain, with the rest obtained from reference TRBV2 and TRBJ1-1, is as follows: EPEVTQTPSHQVTQMGQEVILRCVPISNHLYFYWYRQILGQKVEFLVSFYNNEISEKSEIFDDQFSVERPDGSNFTLKIRSTKLEDSAMYFCASSELTGSGPEAFFGQGTRLTVV.

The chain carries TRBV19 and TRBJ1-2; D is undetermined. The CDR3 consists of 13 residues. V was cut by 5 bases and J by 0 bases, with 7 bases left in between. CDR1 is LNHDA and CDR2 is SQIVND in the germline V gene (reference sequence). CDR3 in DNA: TGTGCCAGTAGTGTCGGGGCTAACTATGGCTACACCTTC. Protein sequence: CASSVGANYGYTF.

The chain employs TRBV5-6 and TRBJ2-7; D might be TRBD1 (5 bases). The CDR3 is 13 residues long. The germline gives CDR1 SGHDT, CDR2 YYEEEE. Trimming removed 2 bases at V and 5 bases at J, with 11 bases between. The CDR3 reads CASSFFQGHEQYF. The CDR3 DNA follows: TGTGCCAGCAGCTTTTTCCAGGGCCACGAGCAGTACTTC.

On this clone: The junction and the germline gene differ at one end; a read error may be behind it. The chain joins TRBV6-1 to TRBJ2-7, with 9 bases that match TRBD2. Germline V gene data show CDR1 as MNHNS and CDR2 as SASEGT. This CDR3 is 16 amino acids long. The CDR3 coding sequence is TGTGCCAGCAGTCAAGCGGGTAGCGGGAGAGGGTACGAGCAGTACTTC. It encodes CASSQAGSGRGYEQYF.

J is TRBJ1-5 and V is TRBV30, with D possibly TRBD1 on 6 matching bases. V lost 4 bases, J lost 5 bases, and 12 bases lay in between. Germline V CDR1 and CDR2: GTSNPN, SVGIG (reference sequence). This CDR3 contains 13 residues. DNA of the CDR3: TGTGCCTGGAACCCAGGGGCCGATCAGCCCCAGCATTTT. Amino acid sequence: CAWNPGADQPQHF.

DNA for the CDR3: TGTGCCAGCAGTGAAGTTTCGGCTAACTATGGCTACACCTTC. It translates to CASSEVSANYGYTF. V and J are TRBV2 and TRBJ1-2; D gene ambiguous. Germline CDR1 is SNHLY and CDR2 is FYNNEI. This CDR3 is built from 14 residues. V was trimmed by 1 base and J by 0 bases, leaving 6 bases between them.

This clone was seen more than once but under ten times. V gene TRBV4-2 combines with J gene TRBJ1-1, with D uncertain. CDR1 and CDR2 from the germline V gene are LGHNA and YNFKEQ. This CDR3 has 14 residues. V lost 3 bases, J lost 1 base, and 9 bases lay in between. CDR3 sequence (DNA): TGTGCCAGCAGCCACCAGAACAAGAACACTGAAGCTTTCTTT. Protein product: CASSHQNKNTEAFF.

CDR3 nucleotides: TGCGCCAGCAGCCAAGACCCAGGGGGCTCCTACGAGCAGTACTTC. Translation gives CASSQDPGGSYEQYF. V and J are TRBV4-1 and TRBJ2-7, with TRBD1 matching over 7 bases. With V trimmed by 0 bases and J by 0 bases, 2 bases remained unmatched. The CDR3 loop spans 15 amino acids. The V gene's germline CDR1 is MGHRA and CDR2 YSYEKL.

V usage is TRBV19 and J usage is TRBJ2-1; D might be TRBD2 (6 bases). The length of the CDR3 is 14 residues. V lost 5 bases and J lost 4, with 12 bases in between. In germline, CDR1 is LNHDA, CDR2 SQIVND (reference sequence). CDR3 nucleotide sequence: TGTGCCAGTAGTCCCCTGGGGGGATACAATGAGCAGTTCTTC. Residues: CASSPLGGYNEQFF.

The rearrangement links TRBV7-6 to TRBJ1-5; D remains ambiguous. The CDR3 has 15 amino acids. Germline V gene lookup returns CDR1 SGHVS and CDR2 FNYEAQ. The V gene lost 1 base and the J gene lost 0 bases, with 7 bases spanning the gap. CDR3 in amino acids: CASSLGEHSNQPQHF. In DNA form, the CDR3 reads TGTGCCAGCAGCTTAGGGGAGCATAGCAATCAGCCCCAGCATTTT.

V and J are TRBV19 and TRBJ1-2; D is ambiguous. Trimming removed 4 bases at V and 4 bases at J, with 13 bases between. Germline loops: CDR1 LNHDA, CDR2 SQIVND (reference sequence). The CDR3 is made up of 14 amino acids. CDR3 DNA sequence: TGTGCCAGTAGTAGGCCAGGACTGGGCTATGGCTACACCTTC. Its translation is CASSRPGLGYGYTF.

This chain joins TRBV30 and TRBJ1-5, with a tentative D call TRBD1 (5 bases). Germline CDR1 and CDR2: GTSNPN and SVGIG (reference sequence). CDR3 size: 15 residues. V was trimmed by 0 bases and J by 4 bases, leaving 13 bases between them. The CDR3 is CAWSVATAGNQPQHF. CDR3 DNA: TGTGCCTGGAGTGTGGCGACAGCGGGGAATCAGCCCCAGCATTTT.

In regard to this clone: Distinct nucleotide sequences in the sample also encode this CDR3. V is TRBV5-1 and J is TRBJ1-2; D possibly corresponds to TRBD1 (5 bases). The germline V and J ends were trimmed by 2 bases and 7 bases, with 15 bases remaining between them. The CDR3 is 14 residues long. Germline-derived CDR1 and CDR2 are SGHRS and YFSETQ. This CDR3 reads CASSFGQGGSGYTF. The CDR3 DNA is TGCGCCAGCAGCTTCGGGCAGGGTGGCAGTGGCTACACCTTC.

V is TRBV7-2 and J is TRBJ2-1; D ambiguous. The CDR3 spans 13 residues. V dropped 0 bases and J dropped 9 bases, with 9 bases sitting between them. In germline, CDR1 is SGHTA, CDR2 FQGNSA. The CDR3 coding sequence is TGTGCCAGCAGCTTAGCTTCGAGTTCTGAGCAGTTCTTC. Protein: CASSLASSSEQFF.

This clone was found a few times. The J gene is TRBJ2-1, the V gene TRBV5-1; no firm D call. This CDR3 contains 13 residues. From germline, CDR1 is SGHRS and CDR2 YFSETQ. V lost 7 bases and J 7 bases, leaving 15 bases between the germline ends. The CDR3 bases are TGCGCCAGCTACCTGTCCCCACGGAATGAGCAGTTCTTC. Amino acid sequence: CASYLSPRNEQFF. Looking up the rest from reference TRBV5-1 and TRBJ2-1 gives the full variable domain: KAGVTQTPRYLIKTRGQQVTLSCSPISGHRSVSWYQQTPGQGLQFLFEYFSETQRNKGNFPGRFSGRQFSNSRSEMNVSTLELGDSALYLCASYLSPRNEQFFGPGTRLTVL.

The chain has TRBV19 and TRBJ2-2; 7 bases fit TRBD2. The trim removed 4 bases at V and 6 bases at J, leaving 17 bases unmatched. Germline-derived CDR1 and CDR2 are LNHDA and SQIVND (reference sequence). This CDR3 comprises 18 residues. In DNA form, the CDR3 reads TGTGCCAGTAGTAGTCTGGCCCCGGTGGGTACTAGCGCCGGGGAGCTGTTTTTT. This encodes CASSSLAPVGTSAGELFF. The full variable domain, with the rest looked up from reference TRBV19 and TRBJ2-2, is DGGITQSPKYLFRKEGQNVTLSCEQNLNHDAMYWYRQDPGQGLRLIYYSQIVNDFQKGDIAEGYSVSREKKESFPLTVTSAQKNPTAFYLCASSSLAPVGTSAGELFFGEGSRLTVL.